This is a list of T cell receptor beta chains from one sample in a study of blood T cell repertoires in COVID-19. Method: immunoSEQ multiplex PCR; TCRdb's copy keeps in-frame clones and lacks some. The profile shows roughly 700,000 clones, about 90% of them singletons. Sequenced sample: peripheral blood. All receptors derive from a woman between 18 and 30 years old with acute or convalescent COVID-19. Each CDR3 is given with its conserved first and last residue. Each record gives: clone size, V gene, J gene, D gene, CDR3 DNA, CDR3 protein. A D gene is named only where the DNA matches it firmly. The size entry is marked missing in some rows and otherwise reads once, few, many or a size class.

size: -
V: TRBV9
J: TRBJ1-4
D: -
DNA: TGTGCCAGCAGCGTAGCTGCCCAGGGTTTATTACCTAATGAAAAACTGTTTTTT
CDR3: CASSVAAQGLLPNEKLFF

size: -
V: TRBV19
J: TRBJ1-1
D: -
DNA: TGTGCCACTCTAGGTCAGGGAAAGAACACTGAAGCTTTCTTT
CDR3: CATLGQGKNTEAFF

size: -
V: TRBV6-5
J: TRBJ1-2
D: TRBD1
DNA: TGTGCCAGCAGTTACGGGACAGGGGACTATGGCTACACCTTC
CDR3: CASSYGTGDYGYTF

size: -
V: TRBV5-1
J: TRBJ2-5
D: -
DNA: TGCGCCAGCAGCTTGGTTTCAGTGCAAGAGACCCAGTACTTC
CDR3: CASSLVSVQETQYF

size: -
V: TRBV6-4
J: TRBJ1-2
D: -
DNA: TGTGCCAGCAGTGACCAAGGTCCTAGCGGCTACACCTTC
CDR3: CASSDQGPSGYTF

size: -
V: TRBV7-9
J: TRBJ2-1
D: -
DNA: TGTGCCAGCAGCTTAATGGCCCCACGTTACAATGAGCAGTTCTTC
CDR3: CASSLMAPRYNEQFF

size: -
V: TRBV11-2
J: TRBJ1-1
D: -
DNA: TGTGCCAGCAGCTTAAAAGGGGGTGGCACTGAAGCTTTCTTT
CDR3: CASSLKGGGTEAFF

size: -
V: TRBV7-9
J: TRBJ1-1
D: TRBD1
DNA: TGTGCCAGCAGCTTAGGACAGGGCGAGATCTCGAACACTGAAGCTTTCTTT
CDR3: CASSLGQGEISNTEAFF

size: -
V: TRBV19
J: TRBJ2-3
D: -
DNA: TGTGCCAGTAATGATGGGCCACTTACAGATACGCAGTATTTT
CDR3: CASNDGPLTDTQYF

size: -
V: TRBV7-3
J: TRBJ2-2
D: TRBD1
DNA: TGTGCCAGCAGTCGACAGGGGTCCCGCGTCGGGGAGCTGTTTTTT
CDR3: CASSRQGSRVGELFF

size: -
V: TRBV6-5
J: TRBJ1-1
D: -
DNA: TGTGCCAGCAGTCGACGGACAGAGATGAACACTGAAGCTTTCTTT
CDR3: CASSRRTEMNTEAFF

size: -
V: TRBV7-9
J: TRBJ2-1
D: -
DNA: TGTGCCAGCAGTCTGACTGAATCTTACAATGAGCAGTTCTTC
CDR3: CASSLTESYNEQFF

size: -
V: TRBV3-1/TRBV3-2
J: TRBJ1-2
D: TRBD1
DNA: TGTGCCAGCAGCCATCTGCAGGGGGCGTTAAAGGACTATGGCTACACCTTC
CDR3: CASSHLQGALKDYGYTF

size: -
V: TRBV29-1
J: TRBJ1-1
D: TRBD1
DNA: TGCAGCGTTGACCGGGACAGGGGGAGGGCTGAAGCTTTCTTT
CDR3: CSVDRDRGRAEAFF

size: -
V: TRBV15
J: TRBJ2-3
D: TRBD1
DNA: TGTGCCACTCGGGACAGAGCCACAGATACGCAGTATTTT
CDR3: CATRDRATDTQYF

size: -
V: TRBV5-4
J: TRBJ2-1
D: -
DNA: TGTGCCAGCAGCCCGTTAGACACAGACGACAATGAGCAGTTCTTC
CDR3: CASSPLDTDDNEQFF

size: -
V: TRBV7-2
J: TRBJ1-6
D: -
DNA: TGTGCCAGCAGCCCCCAGGGACAAGGTTCACCCCTCCACTTT
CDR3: CASSPQGQGSPLHF

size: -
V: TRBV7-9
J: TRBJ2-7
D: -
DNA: TGTGCCAGCAGCTTAGGGCGGGGGCCCGAGCAGTACTTC
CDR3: CASSLGRGPEQYF

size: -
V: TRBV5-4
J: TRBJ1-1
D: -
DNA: TGTGCCAGCAGCTTGTATGGACATACTGAAGCTTTCTTT
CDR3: CASSLYGHTEAFF

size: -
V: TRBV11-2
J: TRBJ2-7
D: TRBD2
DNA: TGTGCCAGCAGCTTCGGGAGGACACTCTCCTACGAGCAGTACTTC
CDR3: CASSFGRTLSYEQYF

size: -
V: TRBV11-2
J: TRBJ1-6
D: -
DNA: TGTGCCAGCAGCTTAACACAGAGTAATTCACCCCTCCACTTT
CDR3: CASSLTQSNSPLHF

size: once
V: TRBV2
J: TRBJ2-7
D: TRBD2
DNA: TGTGCCATAAATATAGCGGGGGGGTCGTCCTACGAGCAGTACTTC
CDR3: CAINIAGGSSYEQYF

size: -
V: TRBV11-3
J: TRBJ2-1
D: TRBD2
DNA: TGTGCCAGCAGCTTAACCGGGGGGGCCACCCATGAGCAGTTCTTC
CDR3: CASSLTGGATHEQFF

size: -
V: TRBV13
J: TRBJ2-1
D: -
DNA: TGTGCCAGCAGCTTAAGGGGGGGCCGCTACAATGAGCAGTTCTTC
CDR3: CASSLRGGRYNEQFF

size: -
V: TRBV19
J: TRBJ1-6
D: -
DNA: TGTGCCAGTAGGGGGGGTGGGGATTCACCCCTCCACTTT
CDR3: CASRGGGDSPLHF